This T cell receptor beta chain was profiled in a study of CD8+ T cells in alopecia areata. Overall study: Treated patients received oral tofacitinib, 5 to 10 mg twice daily.

Study outcomes and limitations: Among patients, TCR sharing was less clear than in mice, a difference possibly due in part to HLA diversity in the patient population.

This CDR3 is built from 15 residues. Trimming removed 1 base from V and 3 bases from J, with 13 bases in between. Germline V gene lookup returns CDR1 SNHLY and CDR2 FYNNEI. Worth noting for this clone: Its matching antigen is unknown.

It was cDNA, reverse transcribed from extracted RNA, that served as the sequencing template. The repertoire was sequenced with immunoSEQ multiplex PCR; TCRdb's copy has only in-frame clones and lacks some. The profile shows roughly 200,000 clones, roughly 60% of them singletons. The chain recombines TRBV2 with TRBJ2-7; D is perhaps TRBD1 (5 bases). Specimen: CD4+ T cells sorted from blood, collected at week 0. The TCR sequence derives from a human donor with alopecia areata. The CDR3 coding sequence is TGTGCCAGCAGTGAAGACAGGACGCTAGTCTACGAGCAGTACTTC. Translating it yields CASSEDRTLVYEQYF. Together with reference TRBV2 and TRBJ2-7, the CDR3 gives the full variable domain: EPEVTQTPSHQVTQMGQEVILRCVPISNHLYFYWYRQILGQKVEFLVSFYNNEISEKSEIFDDQFSVERPDGSNFTLKIRSTKLEDSAMYFCASSEDRTLVYEQYFGPGTRLTVT.